These 23 T cell receptor beta chains were all obtained from the same sample, sequenced in a study of T cell responses to AZD1222 COVID-19 vaccine. The table came from immunoSEQ multiplex PCR; TCRdb's copy has only in-frame clones and leaves some out. Of about 210,000 clones in the sample, 94% were seen once. The sequencing here drew on peripheral blood, taken 28 days after the second dose of the MenACWY control vaccine. The source is an adult who received the MenACWY meningococcal vaccine as a control.

V is TRBV18 and J is TRBJ1-3; tentative D call: TRBD1 (5 bases). Germline loops: CDR1 KGHSH, CDR2 LQKENI. Trimming shortened V by 2 bases and J by 3 bases, and 17 bases separated the two germline ends. The CDR3 length is 17 residues. The CDR3 DNA reads TGTGCCAGCTCACCATCGGCTCAGGGAGGGAGTGGAAACACCATATATTTT. It encodes CASSPSAQGGSGNTIYF.

The V call is TRBV5-1, the J call TRBJ1-1; 11 bases are shared with TRBD1. The CDR3 has 14 amino acids. V gave up 4 bases and J gave up 11 bases; unmatched junction bases: 10. Per the germline V gene, CDR1 is SGHRS and CDR2 is YFSETQ. CDR3 bases: TGCGCCAGCAGCGAACCGGGACAGGGGGTAGGGGCTTTCTTT. Translating gives CASSEPGQGVGAFF. Together with reference TRBV5-1 and TRBJ1-1, the CDR3 gives the full variable domain: KAGVTQTPRYLIKTRGQQVTLSCSPISGHRSVSWYQQTPGQGLQFLFEYFSETQRNKGNFPGRFSGRQFSNSRSEMNVSTLELGDSALYLCASSEPGQGVGAFFGQGTRLTVV.

The CDR3 is CASSTRTEAFF. The CDR3, as DNA: TGTGCCAGCAGTACGAGAACTGAAGCTTTCTTT. The rearrangement joins TRBV5-4 to TRBJ1-1; D not certain. From germline, CDR1 is SGHNT and CDR2 YYREEE (reference sequence). The germline V and J ends were trimmed by 5 bases and 5 bases, with 7 bases remaining between them. The CDR3 is 11 amino acids.

The DNA for the CDR3 is TGTGCCAGCAGGTTCTACGAGCAGTACTTC. Amino acid sequence: CASRFYEQYF. The chain combines TRBV3-1 (or the pseudogene TRBV3-2) with TRBJ2-7; D is unresolved. The length of the CDR3 is 10 residues. Germline V gives CDR1 LGHDT, CDR2 YNNKEL (reference sequence). V lost 6 bases to trimming and J lost 3 bases, with 3 bases between them.

In DNA, the CDR3 is TGTGCCAGCAGTTTAGCGGGAACCTACGAGCAGTACTTC. Its protein product is CASSLAGTYEQYF. The rearrangement uses TRBV12-3 or TRBV12-4 and TRBJ2-7; D remains ambiguous. The ends were cut back, 0 bases at V and 2 bases at J, with 5 bases in the middle. The length of the CDR3 is 13 residues.

The chain is built from TRBV2 and TRBJ2-7; TRBD2 matches 12 bases. V was clipped by 6 bases and J by 2 bases; unmatched bases: 8. This CDR3 is built from 16 residues. In germline, CDR1 is SNHLY, CDR2 FYNNEI. For the CDR3, the DNA is TGTGCCAGCAGGGAAACGGGACTAGCGGGCACCTACGAGCAGTACTTC. Translating gives CASRETGLAGTYEQYF.

This rearrangement joins TRBV6-1 to TRBJ1-4; D is ambiguous. Trimming pared 3 bases from V and 7 bases from J, leaving 15 bases between. Germline V gene sequence: CDR1 MNHNS, CDR2 SASEGT. This CDR3 spans 15 amino acids. The CDR3 coding sequence is TGTGCCAGCAGTGACCTCCCCGCCTCAGGTGAAAAACTGTTTTTT. This codes for CASSDLPASGEKLFF.

This rearrangement joins TRBV19 to TRBJ2-1, with TRBD2 identical over 9 bases. Germline V gene lookup returns CDR1 LNHDA and CDR2 SQIVND (reference sequence). The CDR3 runs to 15 residues. Germline trimming cut 3 bases from V and 8 bases from J; bases unmatched to any gene: 8. CDR3 sequence: CASSIRGGAVDEQFF. The CDR3 DNA follows: TGTGCCAGTAGTATCCGCGGGGGGGCCGTTGATGAGCAGTTCTTC.

The chain recombines TRBV15 with TRBJ1-5; TRBD1 might be the D (5 bases). CDR3 size: 15 residues. Germline V gene sequence: CDR1 LNHNV, CDR2 YYDKDF (reference sequence). With 5 bases removed from V and 0 bases from J, the gap between germline ends came to 11 bases. The CDR3 sequence is CATSQGATSNQPQHF. DNA of the CDR3: TGTGCCACCAGCCAGGGCGCGACTAGCAATCAGCCCCAGCATTTT.

V is TRBV5-4 and J is TRBJ2-1; 9 bases match TRBD2. Per germline, CDR1 SGHNT and CDR2 YYREEE (reference sequence). J lost 4 bases, V lost 3 bases, and 2 bases had no gene match. The CDR3 has 14 amino acids. The CDR3 DNA is TGTGCCAGCAGCTCTGCGGGAGGGTACAATGAGCAGTTCTTC. It is translated as CASSSAGGYNEQFF.

The chain uses TRBV9 and TRBJ2-7; D is ambiguous. Per the germline V gene, CDR1 is SGDLS and CDR2 is YYNGEE. Trimming left V 0 bases short and J 0 bases short, with 13 bases between. The CDR3 consists of 16 residues. CDR3 region: CASSVGRVAASYEQYF. The DNA for the CDR3 is TGTGCCAGCAGCGTAGGTAGGGTAGCTGCCTCCTACGAGCAGTACTTC. Looking up the rest from reference TRBV9 and TRBJ2-7 gives the full variable domain: DSGVTQTPKHLITATGQRVTLRCSPRSGDLSVYWYQQSLDQGLQFLIQYYNGEERAKGNILERFSAQQFPDLHSELNLSSLELGDSALYFCASSVGRVAASYEQYFGPGTRLTVT.

The chain recombines TRBV7-2 with TRBJ2-5; 16 bases align to TRBD2. After removal of 5 bases from V and 7 bases from J, the junction contained 7 bases not matched to a gene. Germline V gene lookup returns CDR1 SGHTA and CDR2 FQGNSA. CDR3 length equals 16 residues. The CDR3 DNA sequence: TGTGCCAGCAGCGAGACTGGGACTAGCGGGAGGGCGACCCAGTACTTC. This gives the protein CASSETGTSGRATQYF.

J is TRBJ2-1 and V is TRBV4-1; D possibly corresponds to TRBD2 (5 bases). V lost 1 base and J 4 bases, leaving 11 bases between the germline ends. This CDR3 has 15 amino acids. From germline, CDR1 is MGHRA and CDR2 YSYEKL. CDR3 nucleotide sequence: TGCGCCAGCAGCCAAGCGATTAGCGAATACAATGAGCAGTTCTTC. This gives the protein CASSQAISEYNEQFF.

The rearrangement uses TRBV11-2 and TRBJ2-2, with TRBD1 as a possible D gene (6 bases). Germline CDR1 reads SGHAT; CDR2 reads FQNNGV. There are 13 residues in the CDR3. Trimming pared 3 bases from V and 7 bases from J, leaving 9 bases between. CDR3 in amino acids: CASSLGAGGELFF. The CDR3 region has the DNA TGTGCCAGCAGCTTGGGGGCGGGCGGGGAGCTGTTTTTT.

This chain connects TRBV12-2 to TRBJ2-7; the tabulated D call, TRBD1, remains unverified against the DNA. TRBV12-2 counts as a pseudogene. CDR3 length: 17 residues. The CDR3 DNA sequence: TGTGCAAGTCGCCGAAGACAGGAAGCCCCGAAGCGGTTCGAGCAGTACTTC. Its protein is CASRRRQEAPKRFEQYF.

This chain connects TRBV5-1 to TRBJ2-7; 10 positions agree with TRBD2. The CDR3 covers 15 residues. Unmatched junction bases numbered 7, after V lost 0 bases and J lost 7 bases. CDR1 is SGHRS and CDR2 is YFSETQ in the germline V gene. The CDR3 DNA follows: TGCGCCAGCAGCTTGGAGTCTAGCGGGAGTCTTGAGCAGTACTTC. Its protein product is CASSLESSGSLEQYF.

This chain links TRBV30 with TRBJ2-2; D is possibly TRBD2 (6 bases). Trimming took 2 bases from V and 4 from J, leaving 8 bases between them. CDR3 length equals 13 residues. Germline-derived CDR1 and CDR2 are GTSNPN and SVGIG (reference sequence). The CDR3 nucleotides read TGTGCCTGGAGTAGGACTATCACCGGGGAGCTGTTTTTT. Protein sequence: CAWSRTITGELFF.

The chain links TRBV18 to TRBJ1-5; the D is unclear. The CDR3 runs to 13 residues. Looked up from germline, CDR1 is KGHSH and CDR2 is LQKENI. V was pared by 3 bases and J by 5 bases, with 8 bases between. Here the CDR3 DNA reads TGTGCCAGCTCACCCGAAGCCCATCAGCCCCAGCATTTT. Protein product: CASSPEAHQPQHF.

In its sample, this clone was seen once. The chain uses TRBV7-3 and TRBJ2-3, with a weak D call TRBD2 (6 bases). Per germline, CDR1 SGHTA and CDR2 FQGTGA. The V and J ends lost 3 bases and 0 bases respectively, with 13 bases between them. This CDR3 spans 16 amino acids. The CDR3 spells CASSFSPGTSTDTQYF. CDR3 nucleotides: TGTGCCAGCAGCTTCAGTCCAGGGACTAGCACAGATACGCAGTATTTT.

This chain links TRBV30 with TRBJ2-1; no clear D gene. From germline, CDR1 is GTSNPN and CDR2 SVGIG (reference sequence). This CDR3 comprises 12 residues. Between the trimmed V and J ends, which lost 4 bases and 3 bases, there was a span of 7 bases. CDR3 residues: CAWKDSYNEQFF. The DNA of the CDR3 is TGTGCCTGGAAGGATAGCTACAATGAGCAGTTCTTC. Looking up the rest from reference TRBV30 and TRBJ2-1 gives the full variable domain: SQTIHQWPATLVQPVGSPLSLECTVEGTSNPNLYWYRQAAGRGLQLLFYSVGIGQISSEVPQNLSASRPQDRQFILSSKKLLLSDSGFYLCAWKDSYNEQFFGPGTRLTVL.

The chain is built from TRBV14 and TRBJ1-2, with a possible D match to TRBD1 (6 bases). Germline V CDR1 and CDR2: SGHDN, FVKESK. The CDR3 runs 15 residues. V gave up 0 bases and J gave up 4 bases, with 12 bases separating them. The CDR3 spells CASSQDAGDVYGYTF. Written as DNA, the CDR3 is TGTGCCAGCAGCCAAGACGCAGGGGATGTCTATGGCTACACCTTC.

The chain carries TRBV3-1 (or the pseudogene TRBV3-2) and TRBJ1-4; D gene uncertain. Trimming shortened V by 4 bases and J by 5 bases, and 14 bases separated the two germline ends. Per the germline V gene, CDR1 is LGHDT and CDR2 is YNNKEL (reference sequence). The CDR3 consists of 15 residues. Here the CDR3 reads CASSPGRRPNEKLFF. In DNA, the CDR3 is TGTGCCAGCAGCCCCGGACGGAGACCGAATGAAAAACTGTTTTTT.

This chain joins TRBV6-5 and TRBJ1-5; a possible D gene is TRBD1 (6 bases). V was trimmed by 6 bases and J by 0 bases, leaving 12 bases between them. Per the germline V gene, CDR1 is MNHEY and CDR2 is SVGAGI. CDR3 length equals 15 residues. The CDR3 nucleotides read TGTGCCAGCAGGGGGGACATGGTTAGCAATCAGCCCCAGCATTTT. Its protein is CASRGDMVSNQPQHF.